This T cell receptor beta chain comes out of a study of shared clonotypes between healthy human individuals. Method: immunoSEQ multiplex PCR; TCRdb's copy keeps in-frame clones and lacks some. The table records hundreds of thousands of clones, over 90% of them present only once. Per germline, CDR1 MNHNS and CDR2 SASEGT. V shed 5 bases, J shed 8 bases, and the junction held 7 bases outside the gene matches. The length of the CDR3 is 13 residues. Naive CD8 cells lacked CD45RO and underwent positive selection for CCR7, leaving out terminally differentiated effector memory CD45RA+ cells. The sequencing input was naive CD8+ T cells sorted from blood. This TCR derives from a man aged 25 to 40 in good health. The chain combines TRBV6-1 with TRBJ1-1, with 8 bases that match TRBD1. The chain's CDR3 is CASSSGQGPEAFF. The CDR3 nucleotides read TGTGCCAGCAGTTCCGGACAGGGCCCAGAAGCTTTCTTT.